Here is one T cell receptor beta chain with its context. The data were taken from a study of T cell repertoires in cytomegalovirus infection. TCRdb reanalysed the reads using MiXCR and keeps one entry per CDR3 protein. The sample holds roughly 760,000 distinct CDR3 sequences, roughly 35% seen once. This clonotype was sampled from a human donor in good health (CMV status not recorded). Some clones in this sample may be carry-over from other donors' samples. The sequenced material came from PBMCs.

CDR3 in DNA: TGTGCCAGCAGCTCACCCGGCGGAAGGGGGGCCGGGGAGCTGTTTTTT. Translating gives CASSSPGGRGAGELFF. The chain is built from TRBV7-2 and TRBJ2-2; the D call may be TRBD1 or TRBD2 (6 bases each). Germline lookup yields CDR1 SGHTA and CDR2 FQGNSA. The CDR3 totals 16 residues. Trimming shortened V by 4 bases and J by 6 bases, and 18 bases separated the two germline ends.